This T cell receptor beta chain was captured in a study of T cell clonality in common variable immunodeficiency. Clones were read by immunoSEQ multiplex PCR, and TCRdb kept only the in-frame ones, dropping some. The profile covers about 33,000 clones, none occurring a single time. Ten or more counts support this clone. Its antigen is currently unknown. Distinct nucleotide sequences in the sample also encode this CDR3. The study's findings and limits: CVID subjects showed higher TCRbeta clonality than healthy controls.

The clonotype was recovered from a person aged 18-69 years in good health. Input material: peripheral blood mononuclear cells.

The CDR3 reads CASSSSGVGTEAFF. The sequenced part of the CDR3 DNA is TGCGCCAGCAGCTCTTCAGGGGTGGGGACTGAA. This chain links TRBV5-1 with TRBJ1-1; a possible D gene is TRBD1 (6 bases). The CDR3 goes on 3 residues after the read ends, and that part is filled in from the germline J gene. Trimming left V 3 bases short and J 5 bases short, with 14 bases between. The CDR3 extends over 14 amino acids. Looked up from germline, CDR1 is SGHRS and CDR2 is YFSETQ.